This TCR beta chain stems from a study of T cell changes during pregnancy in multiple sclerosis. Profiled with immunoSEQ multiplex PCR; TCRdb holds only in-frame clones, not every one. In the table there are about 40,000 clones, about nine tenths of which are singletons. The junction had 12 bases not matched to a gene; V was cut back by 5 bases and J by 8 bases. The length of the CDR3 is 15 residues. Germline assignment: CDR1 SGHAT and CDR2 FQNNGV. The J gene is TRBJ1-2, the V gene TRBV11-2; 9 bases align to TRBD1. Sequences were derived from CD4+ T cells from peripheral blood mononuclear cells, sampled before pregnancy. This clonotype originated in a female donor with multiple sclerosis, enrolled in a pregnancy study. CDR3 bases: TGTGCCAGCAGCCCCCTGGGCGACAGGGGGGGAGGCTACACCTTC. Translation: CASSPLGDRGGGYTF.